Described below is a single T cell receptor beta chain sequence and its context. Assay used: immunoSEQ multiplex PCR; TCRdb lists only in-frame clones, some missing. The sample has tens of thousands of clones, 84% seen once. The time point denotes: pretreatment peripheral blood. The cohort comprised individuals with locally advanced or metastatic urothelial carcinoma. This record belongs to a study of PD-L1 blockade in urothelial cancer. The wider study: Atezolizumab 1,200 mg was given intravenously every 3 weeks, starting 2014.

Germline values: CDR1 KGHSH, CDR2 LQKENI. Trimming took off 3 bases at V and 6 bases at J, with 4 bases between the two ends. The CDR3 has 11 amino acids. This rearrangement joins TRBV18 to TRBJ2-3; D gene unclear. Here the sequenced sample was PBMCs, taken around atezolizumab (anti-PD-L1) treatment. This receptor was obtained from a man in his 60s with urothelial cancer. In DNA, the CDR3 is TGTGCCAGCTCACCCGTCGATACGCAGTATTTT. The encoded protein is CASSPVDTQYF.